The rows below give T cell receptor beta chains drawn from one sample of a study of cytomegalovirus exposure and HLA in healthy donors. Profiling relied on immunoSEQ multiplex PCR, and the TCRdb table lists in-frame clones only, not all of them. The listing contains approximately 140,000 clones. Sample: PBMCs. Receptors originate from a woman in her forties in good health and CMV-seronegative. CDR3s include the opening cysteine and the closing phenylalanine or tryptophan.

TRBJ1-1,TRBV7-2,CASSWDRNTEAFF
TRBJ2-1,TRBV7-7,CASTWTVKGEQFF
TRBJ2-1,TRBV28,CASSPNRGHEQFF
TRBJ2-2,TRBV6-4,CASSGQGTGELFF
TRBJ1-1,TRBV14,CASSHTLRGMNTEAFF
TRBJ2-7,TRBV19,CASSLLAGASYEQYF
TRBJ2-7,TRBV6-1,CASFRDRGYEQYF
TRBJ1-4,TRBV10-3,CAISEGRGRGSNEKLFF
TRBJ2-3,TRBV4-1,CASSPRGGGGPDTQYF
TRBJ2-3,TRBV7-3,CASSNGLAGDTQYF
TRBJ2-5,TRBV7-3,CASSLYAGETQYF
TRBJ1-2,TRBV28,CASSWGGTSRNYGYTF
TRBJ2-5,TRBV7-2,CASSLVVRETQYF
TRBJ1-1,TRBV6-5,CASSRGDTEAFF
TRBJ2-1,TRBV7-6,CASSPTGNNEQFF
TRBJ1-2,TRBV5-4,CASSLMGPSYGYTF
TRBJ2-5,TRBV7-2,CASTRGAGETQYF
TRBJ2-5,TRBV18,CASSPSLAGIQETQYF
TRBJ1-2,TRBV14,CASSQDLTVSYGYTF
TRBJ1-1,TRBV7-8,CASSLKAGFNTEAFF
TRBJ2-3,TRBV19,CASSMTGISDTQYF
TRBJ1-5,TRBV27,CASSLGQGVVPQHF
TRBJ2-1,TRBV5-1,CASSQAGTSGGNEQFF
TRBJ1-3,TRBV7-9,CASSSGSGNTIYF
TRBJ2-2,TRBV5-4,CASRPGGENTGELFF
TRBJ1-3,TRBV6-6,CASSYGGLRAGNTIYF
TRBJ1-6,TRBV7-2,CASSLGAGWNSPLHF
TRBJ1-1,TRBV28,CASSYGAFMNTEAFF
TRBJ2-7,TRBV10-1,CASKAGGHPYEQYF
TRBJ1-1,TRBV7-2,CASSSFSGRGEAFF
TRBJ1-5,TRBV10-3,CAIGEGGRNQPQHF
TRBJ1-1,TRBV6-6,CASSWGGRVGTEAFF
TRBJ2-2,TRBV28,CASSRGLAGDPNTGELFF
TRBJ1-1,TRBV9,CASTGGSGNTEAFF
TRBJ1-5,TRBV9,CASNSPLGQGAVGNQPQHF
TRBJ1-2,TRBV5-4,CASRPDRTANYGYTF
TRBJ1-1,TRBV6-5,CASSRDRGYTEAFF
TRBJ1-1,TRBV7-2,CASSLVGRMNTEAFF
TRBJ1-2,TRBV5-4,CASSSTGGSYGYTF
TRBJ1-4,TRBV7-2,CASSLETGSSPTNEKLFF
TRBJ2-3,TRBV7-3,CASSLLLEADTQYF
TRBJ2-7,TRBV2,CASRVNRGRGYEQYF
TRBJ2-2,TRBV5-1,CASSLLWQGSTGELFF
TRBJ2-2,TRBV7-9,CASSSRRQGNGELFF
TRBJ1-2,TRBV27,CASSTINRRNYGYTF
TRBJ2-5,TRBV4-3,CASSQDPAGGSQTQYF
TRBJ2-2,TRBV5-1,CASSQTGQPTGELFF
TRBJ2-5,TRBV25-1,CASSGLAGGREQETQYF
TRBJ2-7,TRBV19,CASTKGQGVTTSYEQYF
TRBJ2-2,TRBV19,CASSTGAGGTGELFF
TRBJ1-6,TRBV10-1,CARKGAKGNSPLHF
TRBJ2-7,TRBV2,CAILRGLVYEQYF
TRBJ2-7,TRBV10-3,CAIKGQDSYEQYF
TRBJ1-2,TRBV14,CARKTGGGYTF
TRBJ1-1,TRBV14,CASSLGGQWSAEAFF